The clone carrying this T cell receptor beta chain was detected ten times or more. Its specificity is unknown. For TCRbeta, the library was prepared with unique molecular identifiers. TCRdb itself ran the PCR reads through MiXCR, one entry per CDR3 protein. Seen here are 25,000 to 30,000 distinct CDR3 sequences, roughly 6% observed once, and the top ten hold approximately 7%. This record comes from a study of T-cell reconstitution after alpha-beta-depleted transplantation in children. Study results and limitations: Surviving thymic progenitors and recipient T cells were the source of high TCRbeta diversity at day 60 in some patients.

Germline CDR1 reads SGHTA; CDR2 reads FQGNSA. There are 15 residues in the CDR3. With V trimmed by 1 base and J by 4 bases, 6 bases remained unmatched. Source: PBMCs, mostly from graft donor cells, taken 180 days after TCRalphabeta/CD19-depleted stem cell transplant. The chain is built from TRBV7-2 and TRBJ2-5, with 7 bases fitting TRBD2. This clonotype originated in a male patient under 18 who had a stem cell transplant for acute myeloid leukemia, so the T cells may come from the graft donor. This CDR3 reads CASSLGSSGPETQYF. The CDR3 DNA follows: TGTGCCAGCAGCTTAGGTTCTAGCGGACCAGAGACCCAGTACTTC.